This record looks at one T cell receptor (beta chain) sequence and its context. What it binds is unknown. The junction shows a germline mismatch at one end, possibly a read error. TCRdb passed the reads through MiXCR, listing each CDR3 protein once. The data show 60,000 to 80,000 distinct CDR3 sequences, around 60% seen once. The graft donor-derived T-allo10 cells reportedly recognize host alloantigens, are anergic, and suppress alloantigen-specifically. The source of the sample is a study of type 1 regulatory T cells. Study overall: T-allo10 is a Tr1-enriched, alloantigen-specific CD4 T cell product made in vitro.

This CDR3 comprises 13 residues. The source material was cultured T cells, either the whole culture or a sorted T cell fraction (not recorded which). Subset in this sample: Tr1-enriched cell product generated in vitro against host alloantigens. This chain uses TRBV12-3 or TRBV12-4 with TRBJ2-7; possibly TRBD1 for D (6 bases). This sequence originates from a human donor in good health. The CDR3 sequence is CTSSLLTGYEQYF. The DNA of the CDR3 is TGTACCAGCAGTCTCCTGACAGGCTACGAGCAGTACTTC.